A single TCR beta chain is shown here with its context. No antigen is known for it. With a much larger clone just one base away, this may be a read error. The source of the sample is a study of response to subunit inactivated influenza vaccine. Points from the study as a whole: Authors suggested each seasonal flu vaccination may recruit only limited numbers of new T cells.

One entry per CDR3 protein, called by TCRdb with MiXCR from the RT-PCR reads. The sample shows 430,000 or so distinct CDR3 sequences, around 9.9% of them seen only once. This material consisted of PBMCs from blood, taken roughly 47 days after vaccination. This TCR came from a man in his forties or fifties who received an inactivated influenza vaccine.

In DNA, the CDR3 is TGCAGTGGACTGCTGGGGCTAGCGGGAACGGCCGAGCAGAACTTC. Its protein product is CSGLLGLAGTAEQNF. The rearrangement uses TRBV20-1 and TRBJ2-7; 9 bases are shared with TRBD2. CDR1 is DFQATT, CDR2 SNEGSKA, per germline (reference sequence). The CDR3 consists of 15 residues.